A single sample gave rise to the 16 T cell receptor beta chains below, sequenced in a study of Graves' ophthalmopathy and Graves' hyperthyroidism listed by TCRdb under 2018. The instrument was an Illumina HiSeq 2000. For repertoire sequencing, TCR beta CDR3 regions were amplified from RNA transcripts. A first-round RT-PCR used HTBI primers with the Qiagen OneStep RT-PCR kit, followed by a second-round multiplex PCR, size selection and purification. TCRdb reworked the public reads: Q25 trimming with fastp, MiXCR clone assembly, productive beta chains retained. Each CDR3 protein gets just one entry, which takes the most common genes and DNA from the rows behind it. This sample has 170,000 or so distinct CDR3 sequences in its table, and approximately 40% of those were observed once. About 8.2% of the sample is held by the ten biggest clonotypes. Sample: peripheral blood. These receptors all come from a man aged 25 to 45 with Graves' ophthalmopathy. Donor details come from another sample of the same person, matched by shared clones.

This clonotype was seen ten or more times. The V gene is TRBV6-1, the J gene TRBJ1-5, with a weak D call TRBD1 (5 bases). Between the trimmed V and J ends, which lost 6 bases and 0 bases, there was a span of 12 bases. This CDR3 has 15 residues. CDR1 is MNHNS, CDR2 SASEGT, per germline. The CDR3 DNA sequence: TGTGCCAGCAGATTGACAGTTTATAGCAATCAGCCCCAGCATTTT. Translating gives CASRLTVYSNQPQHF.

V gene TRBV6-5 combines with J gene TRBJ1-5, with 7 bases aligning to TRBD1. J lost 1 base, V lost 5 bases, and 5 bases had no gene match. The CDR3 length is 15 residues. In germline, CDR1 is MNHEY, CDR2 SVGAGI. The CDR3 spells CASSHRGGSNQPQHF. Here the CDR3 DNA reads TGTGCCAGCAGTCACAGGGGCGGGAGCAATCAGCCCCAGCATTTT.

This clonotype was seen ten or more times. V and J are TRBV7-2 and TRBJ1-2, with D unresolved. The CDR3 covers 13 residues. Trimming removed 5 bases from V and 14 bases from J, with 21 bases in between. Looked up from germline, CDR1 is SGHTA and CDR2 is FQGNSA. The CDR3 sequence is CASSLSQGPARTF. For the CDR3, the DNA is TGTGCCAGCAGCCTGTCCCAAGGACCGGCTAGGACCTTC.

This clonotype was picked up many times. This chain uses TRBV30 with TRBJ2-2, with 7 bases matching TRBD2. V lost 2 bases, J lost 4 bases, and 4 bases stayed unmatched. CDR1 and CDR2 from the germline V gene are GTSNPN and SVGIG (reference sequence). The CDR3 totals 14 residues. The CDR3 protein is CAWSSGLVTGELFF. Here the CDR3 DNA reads TGTGCCTGGAGTAGCGGACTAGTCACCGGGGAGCTGTTTTTT.

Only a few counts were recorded for this clonotype. The rearrangement uses TRBV12-3 or TRBV12-4 and TRBJ1-6, with no clear D. V shed 3 bases and J shed 11 bases, with 5 bases lying between them. The CDR3 sequence is 11 residues long. The CDR3 spells CASSFGTPLHF. The CDR3 DNA reads TGTGCCAGCAGTTTCGGAACACCCCTCCACTTT.

At least ten counts were recorded for this clonotype. V gene TRBV28 combines with J gene TRBJ2-7; 9 bases match TRBD1. The CDR3 spans 15 residues. V dropped 6 bases and J dropped 6; count of bases not matched to a gene: 12. The germline CDR1 and CDR2 sequences are MDHEN and SYDVKM. The CDR3 nucleotides read TGTGCCAGCAGGGCCCCCGGGACAGGGTTGCGCGAGCAGTACTTC. Its protein product is CASRAPGTGLREQYF.

The chain couples TRBV7-2 to TRBJ2-5, with TRBD1 matching over 7 bases. The V segment lost 5 bases and the J segment 7 bases; nucleotides outside the gene matches: 10. Germline V CDR1 and CDR2: SGHTA, FQGNSA. The CDR3 has 14 amino acids. This CDR3 reads CASSQLTGSGTQYF. In DNA form, the CDR3 reads TGTGCCAGCAGCCAGTTGACAGGGAGCGGGACCCAGTACTTC.

This clonotype was found many times. The J gene is TRBJ2-7, the V gene TRBV28, with D uncertain. The CDR3 extends over 15 amino acids. Germline V gene data show CDR1 as MDHEN and CDR2 as SYDVKM. Trimming removed 5 bases from V and 3 bases from J, with 17 bases in between. CDR3 DNA sequence: TGTGCCAGCAGTCACCAAGCTTTGGGGATCTACGAGCAGTACTTC. Protein product: CASSHQALGIYEQYF.

This clonotype showed up many times. The chain has TRBV28 and TRBJ2-7; perhaps TRBD1 as D (5 bases). Germline V gives CDR1 MDHEN, CDR2 SYDVKM. V was shortened by 4 bases and J by 2 bases, with 9 bases between the two germline ends. This CDR3 is 13 amino acids long. Written as DNA, the CDR3 is TGTGCCAGCAGTTATGTAGGGGCCTACGAGCAGTACTTC. Its protein product is CASSYVGAYEQYF.

This clonotype has at least ten counts. The V call is TRBV27, the J call TRBJ2-7, with 7 bases identical to TRBD2. The V gene end was trimmed by 3 bases and the J gene end by 7 bases; junction bases not matched to a gene: 9. This CDR3 has 14 residues. Germline lookup yields CDR1 MNHEY and CDR2 SMNVEV (reference sequence). CDR3 sequence (DNA): TGTGCCAGCAGTTTCGCGGGAGTGGCCCTGGAGCAGTACTTC. Encoded protein: CASSFAGVALEQYF.

This clonotype was seen many times. At one of its ends the junction is not consistent with the germline gene, which may arise from a read error. V and J are TRBV11-3 and TRBJ2-7, with a weak D call TRBD2 (6 bases). The germline V gene has CDR1 SGHNT and CDR2 YENEEA. The CDR3 length is 13 residues. In DNA form, the CDR3 reads TGTGCCAGCAGCCCCGGCGACACAGGTGGAGGGAGCTTC. It yields the protein CASSPGDTGGGSF.

The rearrangement joins TRBV28 to TRBJ2-7; D is possibly TRBD2 (7 bases). V was cut by 3 bases and J by 6 bases, with 9 bases left in between. Germline V lookup: CDR1 MDHEN, CDR2 SYDVKM. The CDR3 contains 12 residues. CDR3 sequence: CASSFGGAEQYF. The CDR3 DNA sequence: TGTGCCAGCAGTTTTGGGGGGGCCGAGCAGTACTTC.

This clonotype was seen many times. The chain couples TRBV9 to TRBJ1-2; D possibly corresponds to TRBD1 (5 bases). Trimming shortened V by 0 bases and J by 5 bases, and 11 bases separated the two germline ends. Germline values: CDR1 SGDLS, CDR2 YYNGEE. CDR3 length equals 14 residues. For the CDR3, the DNA is TGTGCCAGCAGCGTAGCTCTGGGGGGGTATGGCTACACCTTC. It translates to CASSVALGGYGYTF.

The chain couples TRBV12-3 or TRBV12-4 to TRBJ2-2, with D uncertain. The CDR3 contains 14 residues. Trimming removed 8 bases from V and 2 bases from J, with 12 bases in between. CDR3: CASRGLINTGELFF. Written as DNA, the CDR3 is TGTGCCAGCCGCGGCCTCATAAACACCGGGGAGCTGTTTTTT.

As DNA, the CDR3 is TGTGCCAGCTCACCCAGGACAACGAACACTGAAGCTTTCTTT. It is translated as CASSPRTTNTEAFF. V usage is TRBV18 and J usage is TRBJ1-1; tentative D call: TRBD1 (5 bases). The CDR3 sequence is 14 residues long. Trimming removed 3 bases from V and 1 base from J, with 9 bases in between. CDR1 is KGHSH, CDR2 LQKENI, per germline.

This clonotype was counted at least ten times. V usage is TRBV19 and J usage is TRBJ1-3; D remains ambiguous. V was trimmed by 5 bases and J by 2 bases, leaving 7 bases between them. Germline V gene lookup returns CDR1 LNHDA and CDR2 SQIVND (reference sequence). This CDR3 spans 13 amino acids. CDR3 loop: CASSPPAGNTIYF. The CDR3, as DNA: TGTGCCAGTAGTCCTCCCGCTGGAAACACCATATATTTT.